The clone carrying this TCR beta chain was recorded at least ten times. The germline CDR1 and CDR2 sequences are MNHNS and SASEGT. This CDR3 contains 14 residues. Trimming left V 6 bases short and J 1 base short, with 10 bases between. The record originates from a study of regulatory T cells in long-lasting Graves disease. Arm-PCR with iRepertoire HTBI primers amplified the CDR3 regions for these TCR beta libraries. A single record per CDR3 protein comes from TCRdb applying MiXCR to the multiplex PCR reads. The table includes 350,000 to 500,000 distinct CDR3 sequences, 12% to 15% detected once. Time point denoted: newly diagnosed GD, antithyroid drugs for less than 3 months. The TCR library used RNA extracted from PBMCs. This sample was shared with a second study, whose subject was T cells in Graves' hyperthyroidism and ophthalmopathy.

This chain links TRBV6-1 with TRBJ1-5, with D possibly being TRBD1 (6 bases). The source is a woman aged 45-65 years with Graves disease. Sequenced here: peripheral blood mononuclear cells (PBMCs), sampled at new diagnosis, from a patient treated with antithyroid drugs. In DNA form, the CDR3 reads TGTGCCAGCAGGCCAGGGACAAGCAATCAGCCCCAGCATTTT. Translated, it gives CASRPGTSNQPQHF.